These 21 T cell receptor delta chains were all obtained from the same sample, sequenced in a study of γδ T cells in repeated Plasmodium falciparum infection. TCRdb applied CATT to the multiplex PCR reads for clone calling. The top ten clones hold under 10% of a sample with about 89,000 delta-chain clones, 1.4% of them seen once. Bulk repertoires came from Vgamma9/Vdelta2+ or Vdelta2-negative gammadelta T cells flow-sorted from PBMC. The sequencing sample was made of gamma-delta T cells from blood. The receptors stem from a pool of human donors (malaria-infected and uninfected, not separated).

Notes on this clone: A far larger clone is one base from this, pointing to a likely read error. This same CDR3 is encoded by further DNA sequences in the sample. The chain has TRDV2 and TRDJ1, with D unresolved. This CDR3 region has 16 residues. Germline CDR1 and CDR2: GEAIGNYY and EKD. The CDR3 nucleotides are TGTGCCTGTGACACCCTGATCCAGAGGTACACCGATAAGCTCATCTTT. Translated, it gives CACDTLIQRYTDKLIF.

Concerning this clone: TCRdb shows a much larger clone's protein in place of this DNA's translation, and the two differ at residue 4, likely through a read error; the protein shown is translated from the DNA. The chain combines TRDV1 with TRDJ1; a weak D match, TRDD3 (6 bases). Between the trimmed V and J ends, which lost 7 bases and 2 bases, there was a span of 53 bases. CDR1 and CDR2 (germline): TSWWSYY, QGS. The CDR3 covers 27 residues. Here the CDR3 DNA reads TGTGCTCTTGAGGAGATGAACGTTCTCCATCCAAAAGGTTTCAACTGGGACATAGCAAGTCAGACCGATAAACTCATCTTT. Residues: CALEEMNVLHPKGFNWDIASQTDKLIF.

For this clone: TCRdb shows a much larger clone's protein in place of this DNA's translation, and the two differ at residue 8, likely through a read error; the protein shown is translated from the DNA. The sample contains more than one DNA sequence encoding this CDR3. The gene calls are TRAV38-2/DV8 and TRDJ1; 12 nucleotides match TRDD3. The CDR3 loop spans 24 amino acids. The germline V gene encodes CDR1 TSESDYY and CDR2 QEAYKQQN. DNA of the CDR3: TGTGCCTATAGGAGCGGGCCTCCCTACGACTACTGGGGGATACTGAAGGGGTACACCGATAAACTCATCTTT. Protein: CAYRSGPPYDYWGILKGYTDKLIF.

In its sample, this clone was seen a few times. It differs at one base from a far larger clone, so likely a read error. Other DNA variants within this sample encode the same CDR3. The chain couples TRDV2 to TRDJ1, with D uncertain. The CDR3 runs to 19 residues. In germline, CDR1 is GEAIGNYY, CDR2 EKD. V lost 5 bases and J 1 base, leaving 28 bases between the germline ends. DNA of the CDR3: TGTGCCTGTGGTAGCGCCCTTTCTTCAGAGGGACTCCCCACCGATAAACTCATCTTT. It encodes CACGSALSSEGLPTDKLIF.

This clone appeared many times. A far larger clone is only one base removed, so a read error is likely. Other nucleotide sequences in the sample specify the same CDR3. The rearrangement joins TRDV2 to TRDJ1; D unclear. Germline V gene sequence: CDR1 GEAIGNYY, CDR2 EKD. This CDR3 spans 21 amino acids. CDR3 loop: CACDTVQGAKNFQGEGDKLIF. CDR3 DNA sequence: TGCGCCTGTGACACCGTTCAAGGGGCTAAAAATTTCCAGGGCGAGGGCGATAAACTCATCTTT.

This clone showed up just a few times. A far larger clone is only one base removed, so a read error is likely. Other DNA sequences in this sample translate to the same CDR3. V and J are TRDV1 and TRDJ2, with D unresolved. This CDR3 spans 19 amino acids. Germline CDR1 is TSWWSYY and CDR2 is QGS. V dropped 4 bases and J dropped 3 bases, with 24 bases sitting between them. DNA of the CDR3: TGTGCTCTTGGGGGGCTACGAGCCAGCACCCTAACTCTGACAGCACAACTCTTCTTT. Translation gives CALGGLRASTLTLTAQLFF.

In regard to this clone: One base separates it from a far larger clone, so it is likely a read error. Within the sample, other DNA sequences also encode this same CDR3. The V gene is TRDV3, the J gene TRDJ1; D unclear. TCRdb gives no J gene; it was assigned here by matching the DNA to germline. CDR3 length: 15 residues. Germline CDR1 and CDR2: TVYSNPD and GDNSRS (reference sequence). The V and J ends lost 2 bases and 0 bases respectively, with 16 bases between them. CDR3: CAFRVLFGYTDKLIF. The CDR3 region has the DNA TGTGCCTTTCGAGTCTTATTTGGTTACACCGATAAACTCATCTTT.

This clone was seen many times. For this DNA, TCRdb reports the protein of a much larger clone, which diverges at residue 11, most likely from a read error; the protein presented here is translated directly from the DNA. J is TRDJ1 and V is TRDV2; 8 bases are a match to TRDD3. The J gene was not available in TCRdb and was assigned here by matching the DNA to germline segments. CDR3 length: 17 amino acids. V dropped 0 bases and J dropped 1; count of bases not matched to a gene: 9. Germline values: CDR1 GEAIGNYY, CDR2 EKD. In DNA form, the CDR3 reads TGTGCCTGTGACACCGTCTCCGGGATACGAAGCACCGATAAACTCATCTTT. Amino acid sequence: CACDTVSGIRSTDKLIF.

This clone was seen repeatedly, ten times or more. The chain has TRDV1 and TRDJ1; 13 positions agree with TRDD3. Here the J gene was assigned by germline matching of the DNA, as TCRdb has none. The trim removed 0 bases at V and 0 bases at J, leaving 28 bases unmatched. The CDR3 spans 26 residues. The germline V gene encodes CDR1 TSWWSYY and CDR2 QGS. As DNA, the CDR3 is TGTGCTCTTGGGGAACTAGGACGGACCTCCGGGCCTTTTCACTGGGGGATACGAGGGTACACCGATAAACTCATCTTT. It specifies CALGELGRTSGPFHWGIRGYTDKLIF.

This clone is deemed medium-sized (0.01 to 0.1%). Distinct nucleotide sequences in the sample also encode this CDR3. The chain couples TRDV1 to TRDJ1, with TRDD3 identical over 11 bases. The CDR3 extends over 24 amino acids. CDR1 is TSWWSYY, CDR2 QGS, per germline. V lost 4 bases to trimming and J lost 1 base; unmatched junction nucleotides: 29. The CDR3 coding sequence is TGTGCTCTTGGGGTTTGTTCCTACGCTACGAGAAACTGGGGGATAACAGGATTCACCGATAAACTCATCTTT. Protein product: CALGVCSYATRNWGITGFTDKLIF.

This clone came up many times. The sample carries other DNA sequences with the same CDR3. The chain joins TRDV1 to TRDJ1; 8 nucleotides match TRDD3. The CDR3 length is 22 residues. Unmatched junction bases numbered 23, after V lost 0 bases and J lost 2 bases. Germline CDR1 TSWWSYY, CDR2 QGS. This CDR3 reads CALGELLGFQGNWGFETDKLIF. CDR3 nucleotides: TGTGCTCTTGGGGAACTCTTAGGCTTCCAAGGGAACTGGGGGTTTGAGACCGATAAACTCATCTTT.

This clone has only a few counts. The amino acid sequence in TCRdb belongs to a much larger clone and departs from this DNA's translation at residue 11, likely a sequencing read error; the sequence shown is translated from the DNA. The chain employs TRDV2 and TRDJ2; D is perhaps TRDD2 or TRDD3 (6 bases each). Here the J gene came from matching the DNA to germline, since TCRdb omits it. Germline loops: CDR1 GEAIGNYY, CDR2 EKD. This CDR3 is built from 22 residues. V was trimmed by 1 base and J by 6 bases, leaving 35 bases between them. CDR3 DNA: TGTGCCTGTGACACTAAGCGGCCTCCCTTCCCACCGACCTGGGGAAGCGCAGCACAACTCTTCTTT. Protein product: CACDTKRPPFPPTWGSAAQLFF.

Notes on this clone: This likely reflects a read error, since a far larger clone is one base away. The identical CDR3 is also encoded by other nucleotide sequences in the sample. V gene assignment gives TRDV2, but the J gene was left uncalled; TRDD3 is taken as the D call from the table, unchecked against the DNA. CDR3 size: 16 residues. CDR1 is GEAIGNYY and CDR2 is EKD in the germline V gene. The CDR3 nucleotides are TGTGCCTGTGACAGACGGGGGAGATTGGTCTCCGATAAACTCATCTTC. Amino acid sequence: CACDRRGRLVSDKLIF.

This clone occurred a few times. TCRdb pairs this DNA with a much larger clone's protein that differs at residue 12, likely a read error; the protein shown was translated from the DNA. The V and J genes are TRDV2 and TRDJ3; tentatively, D is TRDD3 (5 bases). This CDR3 region has 19 residues. The germline V gene has CDR1 GEAIGNYY and CDR2 EKD. DNA of the CDR3: TGTGCCTGTGACACCGCGGGGGGCCCAAGCTCCCGGGACACCCGACAGATGTTTTTC. This gives the protein CACDTAGGPSSRDTRQMFF.

Points on this clone: This DNA's translation differs at residue 13 from TCRdb's protein, which comes from a much larger clone; a read error is likely, and the protein shown is translated from the DNA. This rearrangement joins TRDV2 to TRDJ1; 11 nucleotides line up with TRDD3. Germline CDR1 and CDR2: GEAIGNYY and EKD. This CDR3 has 16 amino acids. DNA of the CDR3: TGTGCCTGTGACCCTGTCTCTGGGGGATACAACGATGAACTCATCTTT. This sequence encodes CACDPVSGGYNDELIF.

About this clone itself: This likely stems from a read error, as it lies one base from a far larger clone. The sample carries other DNA sequences with the same CDR3. The chain joins TRDV1 to TRDJ1; possibly TRDD2 for D (6 bases). The V gene's germline CDR1 is TSWWSYY and CDR2 QGS. CDR3 length equals 18 residues. CDR3 nucleotide sequence: TGTGCTCTTGGTATTAATGTCCTTGGAGTACTTCCTTACGATAAGCTCATCTTT. Protein: CALGINVLGVLPYDKLIF.

This clone has at least ten counts. The TCRdb protein, from a much larger clone, departs from this DNA's translation at residue 3, likely by read error; the protein shown derives from the DNA. This chain connects TRDV2 to TRDJ1, with TRDD3 matching 8 bases. The J gene, missing from TCRdb, was assigned here through DNA to germline matching. In germline, CDR1 is GEAIGNYY, CDR2 EKD. The CDR3 has 16 residues. The CDR3: CARDTVGGFNSDKLIF. The CDR3 region has the DNA TGTGCCCGTGACACCGTTGGGGGATTCAACTCCGATAAACTCATCTTT.

Notes on this clone: A read error likely explains why the TCRdb protein, taken from a much larger clone, differs from this DNA's translation at residue 11; the protein shown is translated from the DNA. The genes are TRDV1 and TRDJ1; the D call may be TRDD2 or TRDD3 (5 bases each). TCRdb gives no J gene; it was assigned here by matching the DNA to germline. Trimming took off 3 bases at V and 0 bases at J, with 23 bases between the two ends. CDR1 is TSWWSYY and CDR2 is QGS in the germline V gene. CDR3 size: 19 residues. The CDR3 protein is CALGDPSPFGGGYTDKLIF. CDR3 nucleotide sequence: TGTGCTCTTGGGGACCCAAGTCCCTTCGGGGGGGGGTACACCGATAAACTCATCTTT.

This clone was seen a handful of times. At one end, the junction sequence differs from germline, possibly due to a read error. The sample carries other DNA sequences with the same CDR3. The chain has TRDV1 and TRDJ1; D gene uncertain. The germline CDR1 and CDR2 sequences are TSWWSYY and QGS. This CDR3 comprises 12 residues. The CDR3, as DNA: TGTGCTCTTCCCGGGTACGCCGATAAGCTCATCTTT. Encoded protein: CALPGYADKLIF.

The table lists this clone with a few counts. The TCRdb protein comes from a much larger clone and disagrees with this DNA's translation at residue 9, likely due to a read error; the protein given here is derived from the DNA. V and J are TRDV2 and TRDJ3, with D tentatively TRDD1 (6 bases). In the absence of a J gene in TCRdb, the DNA was matched to germline to assign it here. Trimming cost V 0 bases and J 2 bases, with 16 bases left between them. Germline values: CDR1 GEAIGNYY, CDR2 EKD. CDR3 size: 19 residues. CDR3 sequence: CACDTLVGNSPWDTRQMFF. DNA of the CDR3: TGTGCCTGTGACACCCTAGTGGGGAATAGTCCCTGGGACACCCGACAGATGTTTTTC.

A word on this clone: A far larger clone is only one base removed, so a read error is likely. The same CDR3 also results from other DNA sequences found in this sample. This rearrangement joins TRDV1 to TRDJ1; D may be TRDD3 (5 bases). The CDR3 is 15 residues long. Per germline, CDR1 TSWWSYY and CDR2 QGS. CDR3 sequence reads: CALGEVVVRSDKLIF. CDR3 DNA sequence: TGCGCTCTTGGGGAAGTGGTAGTCCGCTCAGATAAACTCATCTTT.